This T cell receptor (beta chain) was profiled in a study of T cell repertoires in cytomegalovirus infection. Germline V gene sequence: CDR1 SGHVS, CDR2 FNYEAQ. This CDR3 is 15 amino acids long. V shed 3 bases, J shed 3 bases, and the junction held 3 bases outside the gene matches. In its sample, this clonotype was seen many times. TCRdb reprocessed the reads with MiXCR, giving one entry per CDR3 protein. The sample contains fewer than 300,000 distinct CDR3 sequences, roughly a quarter of which appear only once. The TCR was taken from a human donor in good health (CMV status not recorded). Some clones in this sample may be carry-over from other donors' samples. The chain combines TRBV7-6 with TRBJ1-4, with TRBD1 identical over 8 bases. Sequencing was performed on PBMCs. This CDR3 reads CASSLTGAPNEKLFF. Written as DNA, the CDR3 is TGTGCCAGCAGCTTGACAGGGGCGCCTAATGAAAAACTGTTTTTT.